This TCR beta chain was identified during a study of cytomegalovirus exposure and HLA in healthy donors. Primers for the PCR totalled 60 Vbeta and 13 Jbeta. TCRdb's table, derived via immunoSEQ multiplex PCR, lists solely in-frame clones and lacks some. The table has 83,000 or so clones, roughly 80% seen once. The germline CDR1 and CDR2 sequences are MNHNY and SVGAGI (reference sequence). The CDR3 is 13 residues long. V was pared by 6 bases and J by 4 bases, with 12 bases between. This sequence originates from a man aged 25 to 40 in good health and CMV-seropositive. Material: PBMCs. The chain employs TRBV6-6 and TRBJ1-2, with D possibly TRBD1 on 6 matching bases. The CDR3 region has the DNA TGTGCCAGCAGCAGCACAGGGTCCTATGGCTACACCTTC. It translates to CASSSTGSYGYTF.